This TCR beta chain was profiled in a study of spatial heterogeneity in lung cancer (dated by TCRdb to about 2019). With respect to the entire study: Donors were some 78 patients with early-stage, untreated non-small cell lung cancer from the lung TRACERx cohort. Follow-up PBMC samples were sequenced whenever available, with the median time to follow-up being around 2 years after resection. Nonsynonymous mutation counts, determined by whole-exome sequencing of tumor tissue, were related to features of the TCR repertoire. In the raw uncorrected reads, each unique combination of TCR and UMI appeared on average more than ten times. Beta-chain transcripts were consistently detected in greater numbers than alpha-chain transcripts, which likely reflects a higher abundance of beta-chain transcripts. In non-small cell lung cancer, the study made a quantitative comparison of TCR alpha and beta repertoires among multiple tumor regions, matched nontumor lung and blood. At surgery, 200 or so tumor regions, 61 to 65 matched nontumor lung samples and fewer than 60 PBMC samples were TCR-sequenced for both alpha and beta chains. The study at large found these results: Ubiquitous expanded tumor TCRs were found in blood more often at tumor resection than at routine follow-up. Additional single-cell paired TCR alpha and beta sequencing was considered necessary to confirm, at a functional level, the hypothesis that regional TCRs recognize regional mutations. Comparisons of baseline and follow-up blood repertoires included only 14 patients.

Library method: 5' RACE. Sequencer: NextSeq 500. The TCR library protocol attached a unique molecular identifier to each TCR cDNA molecule to allow correction of PCR and sequencing errors. The study's own analysis went as follows. TCR identification, UMI-based error correction and CDR3 extraction were all carried out with Decombinator tools. TCRs above a frequency of 2 per 1,000, corresponding to the top 1% of the tumor frequency distribution, were defined as expanded. Renyi diversity was calculated using the R vegan package after each repertoire was subsampled 100 times to 5,000 TCRs. CDR3 similarity networks were built from amino acid triplet string-kernel similarity, connecting CDR3s with pairwise similarity above 0.82. TCRdb passed the public sequencing reads through fastp at Q25 and MiXCR, retaining productive beta sequences. When rows share a CDR3 protein, they turn into one entry using the most common DNA and genes. The authors' filters were not applied to this entry. This sample comprises more than 15,000 distinct CDR3 sequences, 5% to 6.5% of them detected only once. Of the sample, roughly 23% falls within the top ten clones.

Looking up the germline V gene yields CDR1 KGHSH and CDR2 LQKENI. V drops 4 bases and J drops 4 bases, leaving 11 bases in between. Spanning cysteine to phenylalanine, the CDR3 consists of 14 amino acids. The kept DNA is CDR3 alone, 42 bases in frame from the first base. This clonotype was detected a few times. The target of this receptor is not known. The record has no base qualities; no much larger clone is one base away. In light of the paper, this sample's time point label describes: blood at routine non-recurrence follow-up after resection. Whole RNA extracted from tumor and nontumor lung tissue, or from cryopreserved PBMC samples, was used for TCR sequencing without cell sorting. Only patients with enough RNA available from two or more tumor regions were chosen for TCR sequencing.

Sample: PBMCs, taken at follow-up. The rearrangement combines TRBV18 with TRBJ1-5, and perhaps TRBD1 as D gene, on 6 matching bases. The TCR originated in a male donor with early-stage non-small cell lung cancer. The DNA sequence is TGTGCCAGCTCACAGGAGAGGGGGAATCAGCCCCAGCATTTT. This is translated as CASSQERGNQPQHF.